The T cell receptor beta chain described here comes from a study of T cell repertoires in cytomegalovirus infection. Study-wide background: Peptides in the study included HLA-C-restricted and HLA-B-restricted CMV epitopes. Public TCR beta signatures marked donors with CMV infection and the matching HLA. General study results and limits: Clonotype analysis showed dominance of the ex vivo response by HLA-C-restricted CMV-specific TCR beta clonotypes. CMV carriers having the relevant HLA were flagged by cumulative public TCR beta family frequency.

The CDR3 loop spans 13 amino acids. CDR1 LGHNA and CDR2 YSLEER come from the germline V gene. V was shortened by 3 bases and J by 2 bases, with 8 bases between the two germline ends. Points on this clonotype: Its antigen is undetermined.

Each CDR3 protein gets one entry after TCRdb re-called the reads with MiXCR. The data show some 120,000 distinct CDR3 sequences, approximately 30% seen once. This material consisted of CD8+ T cells from cultured PBMCs, taken from culture after CMV antigen stimulation. V is TRBV4-3 and J is TRBJ2-7; D tentatively reads TRBD1 or TRBD2 (5 bases each). This sequence originates from a human donor in good health (CMV status not recorded). Some clones in this sample may be carry-over from other donors' samples. This CDR3 is CASSQGVAYEQYF. Here the CDR3 DNA reads TGCGCCAGCAGCCAGGGGGTAGCCTACGAGCAGTACTTC.